This T cell receptor beta chain was observed in a study of breast tumors, draining lymph nodes, adjacent tissues. Many counts were recorded for this clonotype. V was cut by 2 bases and J by 0 bases, with 5 bases left in between. The germline gives CDR1 DFQATT, CDR2 SNEGSKA (reference sequence). The CDR3 loop spans 12 amino acids. Samples came from axillary lymph nodes draining the breast cancer. TCRdb redid the calling of the multiplex PCR reads with MiXCR, one entry per CDR3 protein. The sample lists about 230,000 distinct CDR3 sequences; roughly 30% were seen once. The sample comprised axillary lymph node tissue. The receptor's source is a female donor with breast cancer. Some clones in this sample may be carry-over from other donors' samples. The J gene is TRBJ2-7, the V gene TRBV20-1; D is unclear. CDR3 sequence: CSARSDSYEQYF. CDR3 DNA: TGCAGTGCTAGATCGGACTCCTACGAGCAGTACTTC.